This T cell receptor (beta chain) was found in a study of OX40 agonist ivuxolimab in advanced cancers. Study details: Patients with hepatocellular carcinoma, melanoma, renal cell or head and neck cancer made up the dose-escalation patients. Mean age approximately 59 years, range roughly 20 to 85; nearly 85% male. Overall study findings and caveats: Clones of CD4+ and CD8+ blood T cells grew by week 6 at doses of 0.1 to 3.0 mg/kg. With doses of 0.1-3.0 mg/kg, partial responders showed among the lowest clonal expansion.

Remarks on this clone: Its antigen remains unknown.

Repertoires were generated with immunoSEQ multiplex PCR, while TCRdb's copy carries only in-frame clones and drops some. The data contain under 45,000 clones, about 83% of them singletons. This clonotype originated in an adult with an advanced solid tumor such as melanoma, head and neck, liver or kidney cancer. The sample here was CD4+ or CD8+ T cells sorted from blood, taken in a trial of the OX40 agonist ivuxolimab.

This CDR3 reads CASSLAGGYGYTF. DNA of the CDR3: TGTGCCAGCAGCTTAGCGGGGGGCTATGGCTACACCTTC. The chain links TRBV7-2 to TRBJ1-2; D is possibly TRBD1 (5 bases). The CDR3 has 13 residues. The V end lost 0 bases, the J end lost 4 bases, and 6 bases lay between the germline ends. CDR1 SGHTA and CDR2 FQGNSA come from the germline V gene.